The 21 T cell receptor beta chains below were found in one sample sequenced in a study of metastatic and nonmetastatic thyroid tumors. TCRdb re-called the PCR reads via MiXCR. The data hold just over 40,000 clones, with about 10% observed a single time. Thyroid surgery was preceded by no treatment in any patient. The sequenced material came from blood. These receptor sequences come from a female donor with papillary thyroid cancer or a benign thyroid nodule (not recorded which). Some clones in this sample may be carry-over from other donors' samples.

Notes on this clone: A read error may be the cause here, since a much bigger clone is one base away. The same CDR3 is also encoded by other DNA sequences in this sample. The chain employs TRBV5-1 and TRBJ2-5; 14 bases are a match to TRBD2. CDR1 and CDR2 (germline): SGHRS, YFSETQ. This CDR3 has 17 residues. CDR3 in amino acids: CASSSTSGRVDKSTQYF. The CDR3 DNA sequence: TGTGCCAGCAGCTCGACTAGCGGGAGGGTGGATAAGAGTACCCAGTACTTC. The variable domain in full, completed from reference TRBV5-1 and TRBJ2-5, reads KAGVTQTPRYLIKTRGQQVTLSCSPISGHRSVSWYQQTPGQGLQFLFEYFSETQRNKGNFPGRFSGRQFSNSRSEMNVSTLELGDSALYLCASSSTSGRVDKSTQYFGPGTRLLVL.

In this sample, this clone turned up many times. The chain joins TRBV4-3 to TRBJ2-3; 8 bases are a match to TRBD2. V gave up 5 bases and J gave up 4 bases; unmatched junction bases: 8. The CDR3 has 15 amino acids. From germline, CDR1 is LGHNA and CDR2 YSLEER. CDR3 in amino acids: CASSWEAGVPDTQYF. CDR3 in DNA: TGCGCCAGCAGCTGGGAAGCGGGAGTGCCAGATACGCAGTATTTT.

This clone was seen at least ten times. V and J are TRBV19 and TRBJ2-1; D is ambiguous. CDR1 is LNHDA, CDR2 SQIVND, per germline (reference sequence). V was cut by 7 bases and J by 3 bases, with 13 bases left in between. The CDR3 contains 14 residues. CDR3 sequence reads: CASKKLQNYNEQFF. The CDR3 bases are TGTGCCAGTAAGAAACTACAGAACTACAATGAGCAGTTCTTC. Complete variable domain (other parts from reference TRBV19 and TRBJ2-1): DGGITQSPKYLFRKEGQNVTLSCEQNLNHDAMYWYRQDPGQGLRLIYYSQIVNDFQKGDIAEGYSVSREKKESFPLTVTSAQKNPTAFYLCASKKLQNYNEQFFGPGTRLTVL.

This clone has at least ten counts. The V and J genes are TRBV11-3 and TRBJ2-1; perhaps D is TRBD1 or TRBD2 (5 bases each). The V gene's germline CDR1 is SGHNT and CDR2 YENEEA. Trimming cost V 1 base and J 7 bases, with 14 bases left between them. The CDR3 runs 15 residues. In nucleotides, the CDR3 is TGTGCCAGCAGCTTAGGTAACGGGGCCGGGAATGAGCAGTTCTTC. This gives the protein CASSLGNGAGNEQFF.

This chain connects TRBV11-2 to TRBJ2-2, with D perhaps TRBD1 (7 bases). The length of the CDR3 is 17 residues. The germline V gene encodes CDR1 SGHAT and CDR2 FQNNGV. V was trimmed by 10 bases and J by 6 bases, leaving 27 bases between them. CDR3 DNA sequence: TGTGCCATCAGGGGGGACTCCTTAGAGGGAATCGCCGGGGAGCTGTTTTTT. Residues: CAIRGDSLEGIAGELFF. Looking up the rest from reference TRBV11-2 and TRBJ2-2 gives the full variable domain: EAGVAQSPRYKIIEKRQSVAFWCNPISGHATLYWYQQILGQGPKLLIQFQNNGVVDDSQLPKDRFSAERLKGVDSTLKIQPAKLEDSAVYLCAIRGDSLEGIAGELFFGEGSRLTVL.

This clone was seen at least ten times. The chain uses TRBV5-1 and TRBJ2-7; 11 bases fit TRBD2. The CDR3 consists of 16 residues. Germline V lookup: CDR1 SGHRS, CDR2 YFSETQ. After removal of 0 bases from V and 7 bases from J, the junction contained 9 bases not matched to a gene. CDR3 sequence reads: CASSLAYSGRAREQYF. DNA for the CDR3: TGCGCCAGCAGCTTGGCATATAGCGGGAGGGCCAGGGAGCAGTACTTC.

As regards this clone: Compared with germline, one end of the junction differs, possibly owing to a read error. The J gene is TRBJ2-2, the V gene TRBV20-1, with 8 bases aligning to TRBD2. CDR3 length equals 13 residues. Germline CDR1 and CDR2: DFQATT and SNEGSKA (reference sequence). The CDR3 nucleotides are TGCAGTGCCCTAAGCGGGAGTACCGGGGGGCTGTTTTTT. It encodes CSALSGSTGGLFF.

This clone has a count of ten or more. This sequence joins TRBV9 and TRBJ1-2, with D hard to call. This CDR3 has 14 amino acids. Trimming removed 4 bases from V and 5 bases from J, with 15 bases in between. Germline lookup yields CDR1 SGDLS and CDR2 YYNGEE. In DNA, the CDR3 is TGTGCCAGCAGCCCCCAAGTTGGCCTTTATGGCTACACCTTC. This encodes CASSPQVGLYGYTF.

A remark on this clone: A much larger clone differs from this one at a single base, so this may be a read error. V usage is TRBV7-6 and J usage is TRBJ2-7; a possible D gene is TRBD1 (5 bases). Germline V gene sequence: CDR1 SGHVS, CDR2 FNYEAQ. The CDR3 is made up of 11 amino acids. The CDR3 nucleotides are TGTGCCAGCAGCTTAGGGACACCGGCACACTTC. As protein: CASSLGTPAHF.

This clone was picked up many times. The genes are TRBV27 and TRBJ1-1; D is undetermined. Germline-derived CDR1 and CDR2 are MNHEY and SMNVEV (reference sequence). This CDR3 is 13 amino acids long. V was cut by 3 bases and J by 1 base, with 6 bases left in between. The CDR3 DNA follows: TGTGCCAGCAGTTTTAACAGGAACACTGAAGCTTTCTTT. It codes for CASSFNRNTEAFF.

This clone occurred many times. This chain joins TRBV24-1 and TRBJ2-2; D perhaps matches TRBD1 (6 bases). Germline CDR1 reads KGHDR; CDR2 reads SFDVKD. This CDR3 is 14 amino acids long. Trimming pared 7 bases from V and 3 bases from J, leaving 11 bases between. This chain's CDR3 is CATSGQYHTGELFF. The CDR3 DNA sequence: TGTGCCACCAGCGGACAGTATCACACCGGGGAGCTGTTTTTT.

This clone was counted at least ten times. This chain uses TRBV4-1 with TRBJ1-4, with 11 bases that match TRBD1. Trimming cost V 1 base and J 8 bases; bases outside gene matches: 6. This CDR3 comprises 16 residues. Germline V gene lookup returns CDR1 MGHRA and CDR2 YSYEKL. CDR3 protein: CASSQGWTGGEEKLFF. CDR3 nucleotide sequence: TGCGCCAGCAGCCAAGGATGGACAGGGGGCGAAGAAAAACTGTTTTTT.

This clone was detected ten times or more. The chain couples TRBV29-1 to TRBJ1-1; no definite D call. Germline V lookup: CDR1 SQVTM, CDR2 ANQGSEA. The CDR3 runs 13 residues. Trimming cost V 4 bases and J 6 bases, with 15 bases left between them. The DNA for the CDR3 is TGCAGCGTTGTAGCCGGGTATTGGGCTGAAGCTTTCTTT. Translated, it gives CSVVAGYWAEAFF.

In its sample, this clone was seen a few times. The germline gene is not matched at one end of the junction; a read error may be the cause. Different DNA sequences within this sample yield the same CDR3. The gene calls are TRBV28 and TRBJ1-2; D is unresolved. The CDR3 spans 16 residues. Germline V lookup: CDR1 MDHEN, CDR2 SYDVKM. CDR3 sequence reads: CASSTPGTAQNYGYTF. CDR3 sequence (DNA): TGTGCTAGCAGTACCCCCGGAACAGCCCAAAACTATGGCTACACCTTC.

This clone has at least ten counts. The gene calls are TRBV24-1 and TRBJ2-5; D gene unclear. The germline V gene encodes CDR1 KGHDR and CDR2 SFDVKD. CDR3 size: 13 residues. The ends were cut back, 9 bases at V and 4 bases at J, with 14 bases in the middle. CDR3 nucleotides: TGTGCCACCTGTGGAACCGGCGGAGAGACCCAGTACTTC. Translation: CATCGTGGETQYF.

This clone was observed many times. This chain uses TRBV5-1 with TRBJ1-1, with 7 bases fitting TRBD1. CDR1 is SGHRS, CDR2 YFSETQ, per germline. The V and J ends lost 3 bases and 1 base, in that order; junction bases with no gene match: 6. The length of the CDR3 is 15 residues. DNA of the CDR3: TGCGCCAGCAGCTCCCAGGGGGTTCGGAACACTGAAGCTTTCTTT. It codes for CASSSQGVRNTEAFF.

This clone was counted ten times or more. The rearrangement joins TRBV12-5 to TRBJ1-5; D is possibly TRBD1 (5 bases). CDR3 length: 17 amino acids. The ends were cut back, 0 bases at V and 0 bases at J, with 12 bases in the middle. Germline CDR1 is LGHNT and CDR2 is FRNRAP. The CDR3 spells CASGLVSTGDSNQPQHF. CDR3 coding DNA: TGTGCTAGTGGTTTGGTATCTACAGGAGATAGCAATCAGCCCCAGCATTTT.

This clone was seen a handful of times. V and J are TRBV6-2 or TRBV6-3 and TRBJ2-5; 11 bases align to TRBD2. Trimming removed 3 bases from V and 2 bases from J; junction bases left unmatched: 5. The CDR3 extends over 16 amino acids. Germline V gives CDR1 MNHEY, CDR2 SVGEGT. CDR3: CASSYTSGSYQETQYF. CDR3 nucleotides: TGTGCCAGCAGTTATACTAGCGGGAGTTATCAAGAGACCCAGTACTTC.

This clone was seen many times. The chain has TRBV6-1 and TRBJ1-5; D is uncertain. The CDR3 consists of 14 residues. The V and J ends lost 7 bases and 2 bases respectively, with 12 bases between them. Germline CDR1 is MNHNS and CDR2 is SASEGT. The CDR3 DNA reads TGTGCCAGCACCCAGGCGGGTGGCAATCAGCCCCAGCATTTT. The encoded protein is CASTQAGGNQPQHF.

In this sample, this clone turned up many times. The chain uses TRBV24-1 and TRBJ2-1; 13 bases agree with TRBD2. This CDR3 has 18 residues. Germline V CDR1 and CDR2: KGHDR, SFDVKD. The V segment lost 3 bases and the J segment 9 bases; nucleotides outside the gene matches: 13. The CDR3 sequence: CATSDGGTSGTGGGEQFF. CDR3 nucleotides: TGTGCCACCAGTGATGGTGGGACTAGCGGGACTGGAGGCGGTGAGCAGTTCTTC.

To note about this clone: Compared with germline, one end of the junction differs, possibly owing to a read error. This chain links TRBV2 with TRBJ2-3; 10 bases are shared with TRBD1. The germline V gene has CDR1 SNHLY and CDR2 FYNNEI. The CDR3 totals 19 residues. The CDR3 DNA follows: TGTGCCAGCAGTCAATCTCGACGGTGGGACAGGGGACCCACAGATACGCATCATTTT. Protein: CASSQSRRWDRGPTDTHHF. The complete variable domain, with remaining parts taken from reference TRBV2 and TRBJ2-3, reads EPEVTQTPSHQVTQMGQEVILRCVPISNHLYFYWYRQILGQKVEFLVSFYNNEISEKSEIFDDQFSVERPDGSNFTLKIRSTKLEDSAMYFCASSQSRRWDRGPTDTHHFGPGTRLTVL.